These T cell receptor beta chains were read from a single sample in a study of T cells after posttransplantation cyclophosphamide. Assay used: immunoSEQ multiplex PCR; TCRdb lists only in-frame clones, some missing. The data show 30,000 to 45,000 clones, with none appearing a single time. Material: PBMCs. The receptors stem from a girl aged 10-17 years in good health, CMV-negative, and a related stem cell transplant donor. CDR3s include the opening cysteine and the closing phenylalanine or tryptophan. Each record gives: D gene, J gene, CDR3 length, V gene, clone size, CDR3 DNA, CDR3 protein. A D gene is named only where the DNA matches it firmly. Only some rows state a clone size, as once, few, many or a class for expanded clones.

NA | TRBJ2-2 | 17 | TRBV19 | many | TGTGCCAGTAGTATAGATCTCGGCGGACAGATCACCGGGGAGCTGTTTTTT | CASSIDLGGQITGELFF
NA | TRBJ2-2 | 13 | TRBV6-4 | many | TGTGCCAGCAGTGCGGGGAACACCGGGGAGCTGTTTTTT | CASSAGNTGELFF
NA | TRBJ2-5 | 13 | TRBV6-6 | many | TGTGCCAGCAGCCCCCGGGGTAGGGAGACCCAGTACTTC | CASSPRGRETQYF
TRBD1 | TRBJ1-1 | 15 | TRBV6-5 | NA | TGTGCCAGCAGGGGACAGGGGGCGAGGGACACTGAAGCTTTCTTT | CASRGQGARDTEAFF
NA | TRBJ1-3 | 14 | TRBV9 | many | TGTGCCAGCAGCGTTTACAGCTCTGGAAACACCATATATTTT | CASSVYSSGNTIYF
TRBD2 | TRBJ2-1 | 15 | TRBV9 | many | TGTGCCAGCAGCGTAGACCTAGCGGACTACAATGAGCAGTTCTTC | CASSVDLADYNEQFF
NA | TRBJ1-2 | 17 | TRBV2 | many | TGTGCCAGCAGTGAGCGAGGAGGAATAAGGGAGGTCTATGGCTACACCTTC | CASSERGGIREVYGYTF
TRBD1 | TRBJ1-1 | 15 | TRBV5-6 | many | TGTGCCAGCAGACAAGGACAGGCCATGAACACTGAAGCTTTCTTT | CASRQGQAMNTEAFF
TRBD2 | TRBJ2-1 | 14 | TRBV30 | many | TGTGCCTGGAGCGTCTTAGCGGGGTACAATGAGCAGTTCTTC | CAWSVLAGYNEQFF
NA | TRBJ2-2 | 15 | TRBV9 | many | TGTGCCAGCAGCGCTACCGGGATCTTGACCGGGGAGCTGTTTTTT | CASSATGILTGELFF
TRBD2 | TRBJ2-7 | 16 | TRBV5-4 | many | TGTGCCAGCAGCATTGGGGGGGTGGGGAGCTCCTACGAGCAGTACTTC | CASSIGGVGSSYEQYF
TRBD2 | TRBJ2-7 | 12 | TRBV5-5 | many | TGTGCCAGCAGCAGCGGGACTTACGAGCAGTACTTC | CASSSGTYEQYF
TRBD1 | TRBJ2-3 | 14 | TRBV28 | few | TGTGCCAGCAGGGGGACAGGGGGGATAGATACGCAGTATTTT | CASRGTGGIDTQYF
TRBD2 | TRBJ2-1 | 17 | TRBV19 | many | TGTGCCAGTAGTATCCCCCCGACTAGCCTCTCCTACAATGAGCAGTTCTTC | CASSIPPTSLSYNEQFF
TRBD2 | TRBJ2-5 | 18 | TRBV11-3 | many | TGTGCCAGCAGCTTGGGCCGCCAGCGGGAGGGCATCGGAGAGACCCAGTACTTC | CASSLGRQREGIGETQYF
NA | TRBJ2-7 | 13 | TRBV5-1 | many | TGCGCCAGCAGCTTAACAGGGCTAACAGAGCAGTACTTC | CASSLTGLTEQYF
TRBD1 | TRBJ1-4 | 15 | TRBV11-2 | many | TGTGCCAGCAGCTTAGAGGGACAGTCTAATGAAAAACTGTTTTTT | CASSLEGQSNEKLFF
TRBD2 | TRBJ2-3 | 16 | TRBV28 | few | TGTGCCAGCAGTTTGTCGGGGGGGGGCCACACAGATACGCAGTATTTT | CASSLSGGGHTDTQYF
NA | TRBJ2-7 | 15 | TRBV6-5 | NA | TGTGCCAGCAGTTACAGACAGGTTAGCTCCTACGAGCAGTACTTC | CASSYRQVSSYEQYF
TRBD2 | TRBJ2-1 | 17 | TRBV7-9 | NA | TGTGCCAGCAGTGGAAGGGTGCGGGAGGCCTCCTACAATGAGCAGTTCTTC | CASSGRVREASYNEQFF
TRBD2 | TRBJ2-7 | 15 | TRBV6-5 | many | TGTGCCAGCAGCCCCGGAGGCGGGAGGGCCTACGAGCAGTACTTC | CASSPGGGRAYEQYF
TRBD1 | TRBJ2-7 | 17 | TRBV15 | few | TGTGCCACCAGCAGAGGATGGGTACAGGGGGGAAAAGGCGAGCAGTACTTC | CATSRGWVQGGKGEQYF
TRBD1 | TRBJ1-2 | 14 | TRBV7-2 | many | TGTGCCAGCAGCTTCGGGACAGGAATCTATGGCTACACCTTC | CASSFGTGIYGYTF
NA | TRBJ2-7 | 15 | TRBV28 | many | TGTGCCAGCACCTCAGACGGACTTCTTGGAGTCGAGCAGTACTTC | CASTSDGLLGVEQYF
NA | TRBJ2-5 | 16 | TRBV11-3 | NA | TGTGCCAGCAGCTACACCACCGGGAGATACCAAGAGACCCAGTACTTC | CASSYTTGRYQETQYF
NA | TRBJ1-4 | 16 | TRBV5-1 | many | TGCGCCAGCAGCTTGGCTCCGAGGCATTTGGATGAAAAACTGTTTTTT | CASSLAPRHLDEKLFF
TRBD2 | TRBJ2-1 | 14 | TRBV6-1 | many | TGTGCCAGTAAGCGGGAGCCACTGTGGAATGAGCAGTTCTTC | CASKREPLWNEQFF
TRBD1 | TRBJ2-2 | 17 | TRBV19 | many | TGTGCCAGTAGTGTCCTACCGGGACAGTCCGTAGTCAGGGAGCTGTTTTTT | CASSVLPGQSVVRELFF
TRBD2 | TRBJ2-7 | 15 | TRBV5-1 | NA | TGCGCCAGCAGCTGGGGACTAGCGGGGGGGAACGAGCAGTACTTC | CASSWGLAGGNEQYF
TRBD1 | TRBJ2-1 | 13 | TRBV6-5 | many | TGTGCCAGCAGTTTGGCGACAGGGGATGAGCAGTTCTTC | CASSLATGDEQFF
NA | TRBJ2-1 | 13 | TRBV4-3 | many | TGCGCCAGCAGCCAAGAGCGTCGCCGAGAGCAGTTCTTC | CASSQERRREQFF
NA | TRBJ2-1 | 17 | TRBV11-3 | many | TGTGCCAGCAGCTTAGATCCTCCGGGAAACTCCTACAATGAGCAGTTCTTC | CASSLDPPGNSYNEQFF
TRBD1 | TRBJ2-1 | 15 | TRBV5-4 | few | TGTGCCAGCAGCCCCCGGGACAGGGAGGTTCATGAGCAGTTCTTC | CASSPRDREVHEQFF
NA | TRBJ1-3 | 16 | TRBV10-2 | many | TGCGCCAGCAGAGCTACAGGTGGGATCTCTGGAAACACCATATATTTT | CASRATGGISGNTIYF
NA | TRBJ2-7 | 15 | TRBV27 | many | TGTGCCAGCAGTCCAGGATTGGCGTTATCCTACGAGCAGTACTTC | CASSPGLALSYEQYF